This entry describes one T cell receptor beta chain. The antigen is unknown. The sample belongs to a study of OX40 agonist ivuxolimab in advanced cancers. Study details: Of the participants, 35% to 50% had some prior anti-PD-1, anti-PD-L1 or anti-CTLA-4 therapy, which was allowed.

Sequencing was performed with immunoSEQ multiplex PCR; in TCRdb, only in-frame clones are kept and a portion is missing. The sample lists more than 60,000 clones, 80% to 85% occurring once. Study conclusions and caveats: Clonal expansion was among the lowest in partial responders at 0.1-3.0 mg/kg, especially CD8+. More expanded clones were found, on average, in CD8+ than in CD4+ T cells.

This CDR3 is built from 14 residues. V lost 8 bases and J lost 4, with 17 bases in between. Germline V lookup: CDR1 MDHEN, CDR2 SYDVKM. This clonotype was obtained from an adult with an advanced solid tumor such as melanoma, head and neck, liver or kidney cancer. The sample was CD4+ or CD8+ T cells sorted from blood, taken in a trial of the OX40 agonist ivuxolimab. V usage is TRBV28 and J usage is TRBJ1-2; no clear D gene. The CDR3 reads CASLSGLGVYGYTF. The CDR3 region has the DNA TGTGCCAGCCTCTCTGGGCTTGGGGTCTATGGCTACACCTTC.